This T cell receptor beta chain came from a study of blood T cell repertoires in COVID-19. Study context: From T cells, B-cell-depleted T cells, or PBMCs came the material, which was cDNA or gDNA.

Clones were sequenced by immunoSEQ multiplex PCR, and TCRdb holds only the in-frame ones, with some missing. The sample consists of hundreds of thousands of clones, roughly 90% of them appearing once. The TCR originated in a woman aged 55-70 years with COVID-19, enrolled during active disease. Sample: peripheral blood.

The CDR3 region is CASSQAGSYEQYF. The CDR3 DNA reads TGTGCCAGCAGCCAAGCGGGATCCTACGAGCAGTACTTC. The chain couples TRBV3-1 (or the pseudogene TRBV3-2) to TRBJ2-7, with D possibly TRBD2 on 5 matching bases. Germline CDR1 and CDR2: LGHDT and YNNKEL (reference sequence). Trimming cost V 1 base and J 1 base, with 5 bases left between them. This CDR3 comprises 13 residues.